This T cell receptor beta chain was retrieved from a study of shared clonotypes between healthy human individuals. In the study overall: Donors had three CD4 naive, three CD4 memory, two CD8 naive and one CD8 memory plate apiece. Study-wide results and limits: It was expected that sequencing depth would affect clonotype sharing among donors.

Concerning this clone: Its antigen remains unknown.

The protocol was immunoSEQ multiplex PCR, while the TCRdb copy is restricted to in-frame clones and leaves out a portion. The table includes under 700,000 clones, approximately 95% detected once. The CDR3 consists of 15 residues. In germline, CDR1 is MNHEY, CDR2 SMNVEV (reference sequence). With V trimmed by 5 bases and J by 6 bases, 9 bases remained unmatched. Positively selected for CCR7, the CD45RO-negative cells used as naive CD8 cells excluded terminally differentiated effector memory CD45RA+ cells. The J gene is TRBJ1-5, the V gene TRBV27; 8 bases are shared with TRBD1. This TCR came from a woman in her twenties or thirties in good health. Sequencing used naive CD8+ T cells sorted from blood. CDR3 in DNA: TGTGCCAGCAGTGTCGCAGGGGGCTCGGTTCAGCCCCAGCATTTT. This translates into CASSVAGGSVQPQHF.